The entry below gives a single T cell receptor beta chain sequence along with its context. Its antigen is still unknown. No base quality values were provided; no much bigger clone lies one nucleotide off. The record originates from a study of blood T cell repertoires in COVID-19 (dated by TCRdb to 2020 to 2021). For the wider study: The collaborator samples originated in the United States, Italy and Spain and spanned the acute and convalescent phases of COVID-19. The prospective study material was composed of cDNA or gDNA derived from T cells, B-cell-depleted T cells, or PBMCs. Subjects who had been exposed to COVID-19, were actively infected with it, or had recovered from it provided the deeply sampled blood TCRbeta repertoires that made up the dataset. The repertoires were released in a freely available public database intended as a resource for research on the immune response to SARS-CoV-2. Samples were obtained from the ongoing ImmuneRACE study (first 160 participants) and from over 1,000 subjects provided by 6 global collaborators. The sample metadata nearly always contained a de-identified subject ID, COVID-19 status, age in years and sex. Where available, HLA class I and class II types were taken from metadata supplied by the sample provider and were not determined by assay-based typing.

The immunoSEQ Assay, a bias-controlled multiplex PCR, was used to amplify TCRbeta CDR3 regions from genomic DNA. Per the authors' processing: The number of nucleated cells in each sample was estimated by amplification of reference gene primers within the assay. To quantify the absolute abundance of each unique TCRbeta CDR3 rearrangement, sequence reads were collapsed and filtered. For each sample, productive Simpson clonality was calculated as the square root of Simpson's diversity index over productive rearrangements. Sourced from immuneACCESS, this table was stored by TCRdb with only in-frame sequences that have V and J called. A share of the clones is absent; for the studies checked, an unresolved V gene accounts for under half, and the remainder has no known explanation. D and trimming come from the DNA, and the V and J calls and clone size come from that table. This sample holds a few hundred thousand clones; about 87% were observed only once. Together, the top ten hold under 1.5% of the sample.

In the prospective study, participants were 18 to 89 years old, resided in approximately 22 geographic areas of the United States, and were enrolled through a virtual design. Cohort assignment in the prospective study relied on participant-reported clinical history from a screening survey and a study questionnaire. Recovered participants in ImmuneRACE Cohort 3 were defined as having two consecutive negative NP/OP PCR tests, clearance from a healthcare professional, or resolution of symptoms. Each participant in the prospective study had whole blood, serum and a nasopharyngeal or oropharyngeal swab collected by mobile phlebotomists. Prospective study participants could optionally give additional blood draws and questionnaires over an approximately two-month period. Before DNA extraction, prospective study blood samples were shipped either frozen or at room temperature. V lost 0 bases and J lost 1 base; the stretch between them is 9 bases long. The CDR3 numbers 15 residues from cysteine through phenylalanine. Just CDR3 DNA is preserved here, 45 bases in frame from base 1. As encoded in the germline V gene (reference sequence), CDR1 is LGHDT while CDR2 is YNNKEL.

The full study reports these points: The amount of clinical and demographic metadata varied by source and participant and was provided uncurated.

Sequencing was carried out using PBMCs or T cells enriched from blood (not recorded which). The clonotype originates from a man aged 30 to 45 who had recovered from COVID-19. The chain couples TRBV3-1 (or the pseudogene TRBV3-2) to TRBJ2-5; the D region possibly corresponds to TRBD1 (6 bases align). The CDR3 is CASSQDADSQETQYF. The bases are TGTGCCAGCAGCCAAGATGCGGACAGCCAAGAGACCCAGTACTTC.